The following is a TCR beta chain sequence with its context. Its matching antigen is unknown. The data were taken from a study of cytomegalovirus exposure and HLA in healthy donors. Healthy individuals who donated bone marrow served as the donors. Use of 60 Vbeta and 13 Jbeta primers characterized the PCR. The data were produced by immunoSEQ multiplex PCR, yet TCRdb's version contains in-frame clones alone and is incomplete. Of roughly 180,000 clones listed, more than 60% were seen once; the top ten hold approximately 1.4%. CDR3 length equals 15 residues. Between the trimmed V and J ends, which lost 7 bases and 3 bases, there was a span of 16 bases. CDR1 and CDR2 from the germline V gene are LGHNT and FRNRAP. General study points: A missense variant in DCLRE1C was later tied to TCR beta V- and J-gene trimming. With DRB1 most and HLA-C fewest, TCR association rates differed between HLA loci in a later analysis. The authors reported that TCR beta sequences could predict HLA-A and HLA-B alleles. These predictions were accurate for most subjects in the first cohort.

This clonotype was sampled from a young man in good health and CMV-seronegative. Sequencing used PBMCs. The chain employs TRBV12-5 and TRBJ2-4; D may be TRBD1 (6 bases). As DNA, the CDR3 is TGTGCTAGTGCCTGGGACACCGGGTACAAAAACATTCAGTACTTC. As protein: CASAWDTGYKNIQYF.